This T cell receptor beta chain came from a study of blood T cell repertoires in COVID-19. Using immunoSEQ multiplex PCR, the repertoire was profiled, and TCRdb retains in-frame clones only, with some absent. The sample yields about 220,000 clones, over 75% seen once. The sequenced sample consisted of peripheral blood. The TCR was taken from a human donor in a cohort sampled during active COVID-19.

Here the CDR3 reads CASSPYSRDSNTGELFF. In DNA form, the CDR3 reads TGCGCCAGCAGCCCCTACTCCCGGGACAGCAACACCGGGGAGCTGTTTTTT. The chain employs TRBV5-1 and TRBJ2-2, with TRBD1 matching over 7 bases. Germline V gives CDR1 SGHRS, CDR2 YFSETQ. V shed 4 bases, J shed 2 bases, and the junction held 11 bases outside the gene matches. The CDR3 runs 17 residues.